This entry concerns a single T cell receptor (beta chain). The sample belongs to a study of blood T cell repertoires in COVID-19. V lost 2 bases, J lost 4 bases, and 11 bases lay in between. There are 14 residues in the CDR3. CDR1 is LGHDT, CDR2 YNNKEL, per germline (reference sequence). Living in 24 US areas, the participants were between about 18 and 100 years of age. Per the original data handling: The authors estimated nucleated cell counts from reference gene primer amplification. Libraries were prepared by immunoSEQ multiplex PCR; TCRdb keeps only in-frame clonotypes and omits some of them. The V and J calls and the clone size are those of that table, but D and trimming were determined from the DNA. This repertoire shows 200,000 or so clones, approximately 88% found once; its top ten account for 2.5%.

Material: PBMCs or T cells enriched from blood (not recorded which). The sequence was collected from a woman aged 40 to 50 with acute COVID-19. This rearrangement joins TRBV3-1 (or the pseudogene TRBV3-2) to TRBJ1-2, with D possibly being TRBD1 (5 bases). Here the CDR3 DNA reads TGTGCCAGCAGCCAACGACAGACCGCCTATGGCTACACCTTC. Encoded protein: CASSQRQTAYGYTF.